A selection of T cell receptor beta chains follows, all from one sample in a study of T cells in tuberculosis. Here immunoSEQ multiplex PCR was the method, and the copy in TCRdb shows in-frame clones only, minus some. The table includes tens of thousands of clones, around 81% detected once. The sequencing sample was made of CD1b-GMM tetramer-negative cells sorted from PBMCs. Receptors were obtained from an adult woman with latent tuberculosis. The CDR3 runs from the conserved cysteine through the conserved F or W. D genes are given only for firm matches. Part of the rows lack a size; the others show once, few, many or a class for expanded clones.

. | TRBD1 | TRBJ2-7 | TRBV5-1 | CASSLYPGQGIEQYF | TGCGCCAGCAGCTTATACCCGGGACAGGGTATCGAGCAGTACTTC
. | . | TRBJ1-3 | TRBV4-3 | CASSQDHAAGNTIYF | TGCGCCAGCAGCCAAGATCACGCGGCTGGAAACACCATATATTTT
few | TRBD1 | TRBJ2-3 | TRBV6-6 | CASSYPPGGEGDTQYF | TGTGCCAGCAGTTACCCACCAGGGGGCGAGGGAGATACGCAGTATTTT
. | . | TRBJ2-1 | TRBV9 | CASSVVSGGYNEQFF | TGTGCCAGCAGCGTAGTTAGCGGAGGCTACAATGAGCAGTTCTTC
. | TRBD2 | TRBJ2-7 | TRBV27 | CASSARRLAGFSYEQYF | TGTGCCAGCAGCGCTCGCCGACTAGCGGGGTTCTCCTACGAGCAGTACTTC
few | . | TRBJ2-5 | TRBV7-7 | CASSSGVWKTQYF | TGTGCCAGCAGCTCGGGAGTATGGAAGACCCAGTACTTC
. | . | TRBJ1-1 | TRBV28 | CASSPKRAGTEAFF | TGTGCCAGCAGTCCAAAGCGGGCCGGTACTGAAGCTTTCTTT
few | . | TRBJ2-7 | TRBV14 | CASSQKQYEQYF | TGTGCCAGCAGTCAAAAACAGTACGAGCAGTACTTC
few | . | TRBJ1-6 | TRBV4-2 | CASSHTGERNSPLHF | TGTGCCAGCAGTCATACTGGAGAGAGGAATTCACCCCTCCACTTT
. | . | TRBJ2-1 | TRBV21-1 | CASTMDRGPYNEQFF | TGTGCCAGCACAATGGACAGGGGCCCTTACAATGAGCAGTTCTTC
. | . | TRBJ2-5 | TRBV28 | CASSRPGGLAGTQYF | TGTGCCAGCAGTCGTCCCGGAGGACTGGCCGGTACCCAGTACTTC
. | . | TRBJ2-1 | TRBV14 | CASSVNLFEQFF | TGTGCCAGCAGCGTAAACCTATTTGAGCAGTTCTTC
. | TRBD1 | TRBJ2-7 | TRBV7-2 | CASSLSGQGEVYEQYF | TGTGCCAGCAGCCTCTCGGGACAGGGGGAAGTGTACGAGCAGTACTTC
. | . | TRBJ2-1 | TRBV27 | CASSLGLYNEQFF | TGTGCCAGCAGCCTAGGACTTTACAATGAGCAGTTCTTC
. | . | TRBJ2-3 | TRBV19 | CASRPARSTDTQYF | TGTGCCAGTAGACCCGCCCGGAGCACAGATACGCAGTATTTT
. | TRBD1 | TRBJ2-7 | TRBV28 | CASSQPGRGTGSYEQYF | TGTGCCAGCAGTCAACCTGGACGTGGGACAGGGTCCTACGAGCAGTACTTC
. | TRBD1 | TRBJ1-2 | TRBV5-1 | CASSEGQGGYTF | TGCGCCAGCAGCGAAGGACAGGGCGGCTACACCTTC
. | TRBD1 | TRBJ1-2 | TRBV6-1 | CASSGTGNYGYTF | TGTGCCAGCAGTGGGACAGGGAACTATGGCTACACCTTC
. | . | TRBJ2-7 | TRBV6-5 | CASSLTGFPYYEQYF | TGTGCCAGCAGTTTAACAGGGTTCCCCTACTACGAGCAGTACTTC
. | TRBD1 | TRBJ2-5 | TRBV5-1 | CASSLAPGTGKETQYF | TGCGCCAGCAGCTTGGCCCCCGGGACAGGGAAAGAGACCCAGTACTTC
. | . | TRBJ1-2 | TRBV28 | CASTIRGAHYGYTF | TGTGCCAGCACCATACGGGGGGCTCACTATGGCTACACCTTC
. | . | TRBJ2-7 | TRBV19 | CASRLENGEQYF | TGTGCCAGTAGATTGGAGAACGGCGAGCAGTACTTC
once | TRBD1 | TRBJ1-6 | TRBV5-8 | CASSPPDRAYNSPLHF | TGTGCCAGCAGCCCCCCGGACAGGGCCTATAATTCACCCCTCCACTTT
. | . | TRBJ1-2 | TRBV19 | CASSLGGRGYGYTF | TGTGCCAGTAGTCTCGGGGGGAGAGGCTATGGCTACACCTTC
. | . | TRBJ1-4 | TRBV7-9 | CASSPSGEATNEKLFF | TGTGCCAGCAGCCCCAGCGGAGAAGCAACTAATGAAAAACTGTTTTTT
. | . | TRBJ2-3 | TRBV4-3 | CASSPGTSTDTQYF | TGCGCCAGCAGCCCCGGGACTAGCACAGATACGCAGTATTTT
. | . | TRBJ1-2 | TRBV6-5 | CASSYSVQGEVGYTF | TGTGCCAGCAGTTACTCGGTACAGGGTGAAGTTGGCTACACCTTC